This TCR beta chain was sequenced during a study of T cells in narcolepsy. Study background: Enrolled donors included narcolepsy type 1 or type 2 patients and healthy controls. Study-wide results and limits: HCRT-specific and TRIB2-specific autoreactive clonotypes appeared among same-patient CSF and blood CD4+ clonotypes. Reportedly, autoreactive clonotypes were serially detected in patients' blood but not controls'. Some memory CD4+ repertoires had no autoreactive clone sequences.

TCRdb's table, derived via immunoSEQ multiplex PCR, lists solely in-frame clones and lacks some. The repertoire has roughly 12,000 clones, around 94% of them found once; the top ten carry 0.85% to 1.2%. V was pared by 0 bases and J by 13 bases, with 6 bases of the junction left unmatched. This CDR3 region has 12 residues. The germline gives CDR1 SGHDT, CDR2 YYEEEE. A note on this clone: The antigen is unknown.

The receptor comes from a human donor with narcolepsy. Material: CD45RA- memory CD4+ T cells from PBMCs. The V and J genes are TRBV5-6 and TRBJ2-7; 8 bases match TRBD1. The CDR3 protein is CASSLGTGQVYF. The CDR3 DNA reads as TGTGCCAGCAGCTTGGGGACAGGGCAAGTTTACTTC.